The clone carrying this T cell receptor beta chain came up many times. What it binds is not known. Relying on iRepertoire HTBI primers and Arm-PCR of CDR3 regions, the team built TCR beta libraries. TCRdb re-derived calls from the multiplex PCR reads in MiXCR, one entry per CDR3 protein. This sample has 350,000 to 450,000 distinct CDR3 sequences, with roughly 23% found just once. These data originate in a study of regulatory T cells in long-lasting Graves disease. Study summary: Disease was considered persistent Graves' disease after over 5 years of antithyroid drugs (with positive TSH receptor antibodies).

Study outcomes and limitations: Reduced TCR diversity was observed in persistent Graves' patients versus newly diagnosed patients. Under persistent disease, TRBV28, TRBJ1-2 and TRBJ2-5 were used preferentially. Among the persistent patients, approximately 2,900 public clonotypes were shared, more than the approximately 1,000 shared among new patients.

This sample's time point: persistent/refractory GD, antithyroid drugs over 5 years with positive TRAb. Construction of the TCR library relied on RNA isolated from PBMCs. Germline loops: CDR1 MNHEY, CDR2 SMNVEV (reference sequence). This CDR3 is built from 13 residues. Trimming removed 6 bases at V and 0 bases at J, with 6 bases between. This chain links TRBV27 with TRBJ1-5; D gene uncertain. The sequencing here drew on peripheral blood mononuclear cells (PBMCs), taken when the disease was refractory, from a patient treated with antithyroid drugs. This clonotype was obtained from a woman aged 40 to 50 with Graves disease. The CDR3 region has the DNA TGTGCCAGCAGGCAGTATAGCAATCAGCCCCAGCATTTT. Protein product: CASRQYSNQPQHF.